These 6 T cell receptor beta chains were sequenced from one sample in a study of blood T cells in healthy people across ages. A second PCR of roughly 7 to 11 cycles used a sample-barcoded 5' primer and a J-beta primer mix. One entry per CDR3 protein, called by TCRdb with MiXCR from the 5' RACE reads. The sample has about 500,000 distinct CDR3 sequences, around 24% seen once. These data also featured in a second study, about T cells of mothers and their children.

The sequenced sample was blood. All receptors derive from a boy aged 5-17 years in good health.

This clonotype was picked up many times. CDR3 DNA sequence: TGTGCCAGCAGTGAAGCGGGACACACTGAAGCTTTCTTT. Translated, it gives CASSEAGHTEAFF. The V and J genes are TRBV6-1 and TRBJ1-1; possible D gene TRBD1, 5 bases. From germline, CDR1 is MNHNS and CDR2 SASEGT. The CDR3 contains 13 residues. With 0 bases removed from V and 3 bases from J, the gap between germline ends came to 5 bases.

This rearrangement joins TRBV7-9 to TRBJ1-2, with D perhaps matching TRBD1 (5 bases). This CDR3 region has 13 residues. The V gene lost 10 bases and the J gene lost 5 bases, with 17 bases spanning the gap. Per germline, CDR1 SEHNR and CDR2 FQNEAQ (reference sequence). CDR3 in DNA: TGTGCCACTGACAGCTACAGCCCGTATGGCTACACCTTC. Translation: CATDSYSPYGYTF.

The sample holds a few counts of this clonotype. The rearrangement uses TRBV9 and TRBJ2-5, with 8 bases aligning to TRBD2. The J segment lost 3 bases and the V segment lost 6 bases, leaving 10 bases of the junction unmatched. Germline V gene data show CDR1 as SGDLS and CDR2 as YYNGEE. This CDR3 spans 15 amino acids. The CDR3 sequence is CASTSRAAGEETQYF. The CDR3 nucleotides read TGTGCCAGCACCTCCAGGGCAGCGGGAGAAGAGACCCAGTACTTC. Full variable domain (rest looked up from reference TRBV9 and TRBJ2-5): DSGVTQTPKHLITATGQRVTLRCSPRSGDLSVYWYQQSLDQGLQFLIQYYNGEERAKGNILERFSAQQFPDLHSELNLSSLELGDSALYFCASTSRAAGEETQYFGPGTRLLVL.

The CDR3 loop is CASSRDRNNEKLFF. CDR3 in DNA: TGCGCCAGCAGCCGAGACAGGAATAATGAAAAACTGTTTTTT. This chain links TRBV5-1 with TRBJ1-4; maybe TRBD1 (6 bases). V lost 4 bases and J 4 bases, leaving 11 bases between the germline ends. The CDR3 totals 14 residues. The germline CDR1 and CDR2 sequences are SGHRS and YFSETQ.

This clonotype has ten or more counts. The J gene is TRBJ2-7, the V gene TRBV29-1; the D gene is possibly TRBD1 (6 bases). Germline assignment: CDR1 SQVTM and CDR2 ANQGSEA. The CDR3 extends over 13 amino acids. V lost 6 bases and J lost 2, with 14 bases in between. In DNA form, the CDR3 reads TGCAGCGTCACAGGGAAACCAGCCTACGAGCAGTACTTC. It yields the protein CSVTGKPAYEQYF.

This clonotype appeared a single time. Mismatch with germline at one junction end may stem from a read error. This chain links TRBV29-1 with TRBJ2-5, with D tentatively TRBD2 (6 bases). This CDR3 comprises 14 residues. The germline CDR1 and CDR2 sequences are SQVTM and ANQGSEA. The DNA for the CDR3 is TGCAGCGTCGTTTGGACTATACTTGGTGGGACCCAGTGCTTC. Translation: CSVVWTILGGTQCF.